These 14 T cell receptor beta chains came from one sample sequenced in a study of T cells in Graves' hyperthyroidism and ophthalmopathy. It was RNA transcripts that yielded the amplified TCR beta CDR3 regions. Carried out on the TCR CDR3, a first-round RT-PCR used the HTBI primer set. A single record per CDR3 protein comes from TCRdb applying MiXCR to the multiplex PCR reads. The data hold hundreds of thousands of distinct CDR3 sequences, with 12% to 15% observed a single time. The sample taken for sequencing was blood. Receptors were obtained from a woman aged 18-29 years with Graves' hyperthyroidism.

This clonotype was seen only a few times. J is TRBJ2-1 and V is TRBV6-2 or TRBV6-3; D call uncertain. This CDR3 region has 13 residues. With 5 bases removed from V and 6 bases from J, the gap between germline ends came to 11 bases. CDR1 and CDR2 from the germline V gene are MNHEY and SVGEGT. The DNA of the CDR3 is TGTGCCAGCAGTCTTTGGTATAGCAATGAGCAGTTCTTC. Its protein is CASSLWYSNEQFF.

This clonotype was picked up many times. The chain carries TRBV5-1 and TRBJ2-7; D uncertain. Germline CDR1 is SGHRS and CDR2 is YFSETQ. The CDR3 consists of 15 residues. The V end lost 0 bases, the J end lost 4 bases, and 14 bases lay between the germline ends. CDR3 sequence reads: CASSLASDPQYEQYF. For the CDR3, the DNA is TGCGCCAGCAGCTTGGCCTCGGACCCTCAATACGAGCAGTACTTC.

Many counts were recorded for this clonotype. The chain combines TRBV3-1 with TRBJ2-7, with TRBD2 identical over 7 bases. Germline CDR1 is LGHDT and CDR2 is YNNKEL (reference sequence). The CDR3 covers 13 residues. The V and J ends lost 5 bases and 3 bases, in that order; junction bases with no gene match: 4. The CDR3 coding sequence is TGTGCCAGCAGCAGGGCTAGCGGCTACGAGCAGTACTTC. This encodes CASSRASGYEQYF.

This clonotype was observed at least ten times. The V and J genes are TRBV20-1 and TRBJ2-1; possible D gene TRBD1, 6 bases. The CDR3 has 13 amino acids. CDR1 and CDR2 from the germline V gene are DFQATT and SNEGSKA (reference sequence). With 3 bases removed from V and 10 bases from J, the gap between germline ends came to 16 bases. Here the CDR3 DNA reads TGCAGTGCTAGCGGGCTAACAGGGCGGGAGCAGTTCTTC. It yields the protein CSASGLTGREQFF.

This clonotype was detected ten times or more. CDR3 in amino acids: CASRRQGRADTQYF. The CDR3 nucleotides read TGTGCCAGCCGTAGACAGGGCAGGGCAGATACGCAGTATTTT. This chain connects TRBV6-1 to TRBJ2-3; 7 nucleotides align to TRBD1. CDR1 is MNHNS and CDR2 is SASEGT in the germline V gene. The trim removed 8 bases at V and 4 bases at J, leaving 9 bases unmatched. CDR3 size: 14 residues.

This clonotype was detected ten times or more. The chain joins TRBV20-1 to TRBJ2-7; D could derive from TRBD1 or TRBD2 (5 bases each). CDR1 is DFQATT, CDR2 SNEGSKA, per germline (reference sequence). V was pared by 0 bases and J by 4 bases, with 13 bases between. This CDR3 has 14 amino acids. CDR3 loop: CSARDRTEGYEQYF. The CDR3 DNA follows: TGCAGTGCTAGAGACAGGACCGAGGGGTACGAGCAGTACTTC.

This clonotype has a count of ten or more. The V gene is TRBV11-2, the J gene TRBJ2-1, with 11 positions matching TRBD1. CDR3 length: 13 amino acids. V lost 3 bases, J lost 9 bases, and 1 base stayed unmatched. Germline CDR1 SGHAT, CDR2 FQNNGV. The CDR3 DNA sequence: TGTGCCAGCAGCTTCGGGACAGGGGGTGAGCAGTTCTTC. The encoded protein is CASSFGTGGEQFF.

This clonotype was found many times. This chain connects TRBV30 to TRBJ1-4; D might be TRBD1 (5 bases). Germline lookup yields CDR1 GTSNPN and CDR2 SVGIG (reference sequence). The ends were cut back, 1 base at V and 4 bases at J, with 13 bases in the middle. The CDR3 has 15 amino acids. For the CDR3, the DNA is TGTGCCTGGAGTGGACGCCCCGGGGGTAATGAAAAACTGTTTTTT. The encoded protein is CAWSGRPGGNEKLFF.

The rearrangement joins TRBV6-1 to TRBJ2-2, with 7 nucleotides matching TRBD1. CDR3 length equals 14 residues. The V gene end was trimmed by 5 bases and the J gene end by 5 bases; junction bases not matched to a gene: 5. Germline V gene lookup returns CDR1 MNHNS and CDR2 SASEGT. CDR3 DNA sequence: TGTGCCAGCAGTTCCCCACAGGGGACCGGGGAGCTGTTTTTT. This codes for CASSSPQGTGELFF.

J is TRBJ2-6 and V is TRBV29-1, with 9 bases aligning to TRBD1. V lost 5 bases, J lost 2 bases, and 7 bases stayed unmatched. Germline loops: CDR1 SQVTM, CDR2 ANQGSEA. The CDR3 has 16 residues. The CDR3 sequence: CSVTGTGNTGANVLTF. In nucleotides, the CDR3 is TGCAGCGTTACCGGGACAGGGAACACTGGGGCCAACGTCCTGACTTTC.

This clonotype showed up many times. This chain connects TRBV7-8 to TRBJ1-2; D gene unclear. Trimming stripped 1 base from V and 7 bases from J, with 10 bases between. From germline, CDR1 is SGHVS and CDR2 FQNEAQ. The CDR3 spans 13 residues. CDR3 in amino acids: CASSLGGSAGYTF. CDR3 sequence (DNA): TGTGCCAGCAGCTTAGGAGGGTCGGCTGGCTACACCTTC.

A few counts support this clonotype. The V gene is TRBV6-1, the J gene TRBJ2-7, with D possibly TRBD2 on 6 matching bases. CDR1 MNHNS and CDR2 SASEGT come from the germline V gene. This CDR3 has 16 amino acids. Between the trimmed V and J ends, which lost 6 bases and 2 bases, there was a span of 20 bases. The CDR3 nucleotides read TGTGCCAGCAGGGACTGGCGGGACGCTAAAACCTACGAGCAGTACTTC. Its protein product is CASRDWRDAKTYEQYF.

The table lists this clonotype with many counts. The rearrangement joins TRBV2 to TRBJ2-5; TRBD2 aligns across 8 bases. The length of the CDR3 is 19 residues. Trimming removed 5 bases from V and 2 bases from J; junction bases left unmatched: 19. Germline V lookup: CDR1 SNHLY, CDR2 FYNNEI. CDR3 loop: CASSNPIAGSASWQETQYF. In DNA, the CDR3 is TGTGCCAGCAGTAACCCAATAGCGGGATCCGCCTCGTGGCAAGAGACCCAGTACTTC.

This clonotype was counted a few times. The V gene is TRBV12-3 or TRBV12-4, the J gene TRBJ2-7, with D perhaps assigned TRBD1 or TRBD2 (7 bases each). This CDR3 contains 13 residues. Trimming removed 6 bases at V and 2 bases at J, with 11 bases between. CDR3 coding DNA: TGTGCCAGCAGCAGGGGGGGGACCTACGAGCAGTACTTC. Its protein product is CASSRGGTYEQYF.